A selection of T cell receptor beta chains follows, all from one sample in a study of shared clonotypes between healthy human individuals. Repertoires were generated with immunoSEQ multiplex PCR, while TCRdb's copy carries only in-frame clones and drops some. The sample holds 2.3 million or so clones, roughly 93% seen once. The specimen sequenced was naive CD4+ T cells from PBMCs. The source is a man younger than 35 in good health. Some clones in this sample may be carry-over from other donors' samples. Each CDR3 is given with its conserved first and last residue. The D gene is left open where the match is weak. Not all rows give a size; the values are once, few, many and, for expanded clones, a class.

.,TRBV7-2,.,TRBJ1-1,CASSSNGPALSEAFF
.,TRBV6-1,.,TRBJ1-5,CASSLIGRSQHF
TRBD1,TRBV19,.,TRBJ2-4,CASSIDSGVFGDRTGLQYF
.,TRBV9,.,TRBJ2-7,CASSVTLGATYEQYF
.,TRBV7-2,.,TRBJ2-7,CASSLRNYIYEQYF
TRBD1,TRBV28,.,TRBJ1-5,CASSLSSRGQYRQPQHF
TRBD2,TRBV4-1,.,TRBJ2-1,CASSRESGTEQFF
.,TRBV28,.,TRBJ2-1,CALTSYNEQFF
.,TRBV9,.,TRBJ1-1,CASSVNVLNTEAFF
TRBD1,TRBV5-1,once,TRBJ2-7,CASSLGDRIQYEQYF
.,TRBV6-5,.,TRBJ1-5,CASRKGDQPQHF
.,TRBV19,.,TRBJ1-2,CASSKVTGTLTYGYTF
.,TRBV5-6,.,TRBJ1-4,CASSLVQGGEKLFF
.,TRBV7-2,.,TRBJ2-3,CASSLEAGNTDTQYF
TRBD2,TRBV5-1,.,TRBJ2-4,CASSLGGLGGIQYF
.,TRBV7-8,.,.,CASSLRAAMAYEQYF
TRBD1,TRBV2,.,TRBJ2-2,CASSSDRGHTGELFF
.,TRBV28,.,TRBJ1-1,CATRRGGDTEAFF
.,TRBV19,.,TRBJ2-2,CASRPRQANTGELFF
TRBD1,TRBV5-1,once,TRBJ1-1,CASSPTGSNTEAFF
.,TRBV7-2,.,TRBJ2-6,CASSGVASGANVLTF
TRBD1,TRBV30,once,TRBJ1-2,CAWSTRGRTGYTF